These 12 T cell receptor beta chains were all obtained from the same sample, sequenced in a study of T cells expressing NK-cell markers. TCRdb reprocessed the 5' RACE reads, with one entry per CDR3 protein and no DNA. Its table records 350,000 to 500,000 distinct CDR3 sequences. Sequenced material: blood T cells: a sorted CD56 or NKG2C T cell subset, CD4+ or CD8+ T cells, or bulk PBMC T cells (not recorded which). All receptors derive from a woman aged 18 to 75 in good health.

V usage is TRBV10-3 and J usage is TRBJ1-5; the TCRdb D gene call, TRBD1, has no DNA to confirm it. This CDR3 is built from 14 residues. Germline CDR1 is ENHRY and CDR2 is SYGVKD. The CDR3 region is CAISGTASNQPQHF.

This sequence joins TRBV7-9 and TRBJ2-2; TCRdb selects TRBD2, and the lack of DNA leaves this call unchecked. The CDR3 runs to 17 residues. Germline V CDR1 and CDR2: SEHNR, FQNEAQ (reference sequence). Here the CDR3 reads CASSLSKGLVNTGELFF. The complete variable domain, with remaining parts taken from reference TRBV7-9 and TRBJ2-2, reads DTGVSQNPRHKITKRGQNVTFRCDPISEHNRLYWYRQTLGQGPEFLTYFQNEAQLEKSRLLSDRFSAERPKGSFSTLEIQRTEQGDSAMYLCASSLSKGLVNTGELFFGEGSRLTVL.

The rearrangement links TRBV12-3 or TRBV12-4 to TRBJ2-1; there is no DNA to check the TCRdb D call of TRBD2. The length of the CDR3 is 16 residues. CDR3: CASSLSGGPSYNEQFF.

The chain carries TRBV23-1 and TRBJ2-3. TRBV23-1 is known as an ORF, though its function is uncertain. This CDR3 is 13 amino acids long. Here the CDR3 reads CASSHPSSDTQYF.

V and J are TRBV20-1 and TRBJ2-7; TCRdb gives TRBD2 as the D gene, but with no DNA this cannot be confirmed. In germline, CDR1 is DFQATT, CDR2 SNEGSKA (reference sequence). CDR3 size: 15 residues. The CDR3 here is CRGGGMGSLSYEQYF.

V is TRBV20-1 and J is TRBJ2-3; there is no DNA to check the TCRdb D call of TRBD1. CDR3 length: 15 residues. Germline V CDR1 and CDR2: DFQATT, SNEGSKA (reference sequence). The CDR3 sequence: CSARESGGLTDTQYF.

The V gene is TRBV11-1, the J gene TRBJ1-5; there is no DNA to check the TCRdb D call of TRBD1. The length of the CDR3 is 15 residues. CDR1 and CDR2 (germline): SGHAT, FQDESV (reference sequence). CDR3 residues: CASSLGTGQNQPQHF. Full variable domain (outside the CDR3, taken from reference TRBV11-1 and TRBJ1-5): EAEVAQSPRYKITEKSQAVAFWCDPISGHATLYWYRQILGQGPELLVQFQDESVVDDSQLPKDRFSAERLKGVDSTLKIQPAELGDSAMYLCASSLGTGQNQPQHFGDGTRLSIL.

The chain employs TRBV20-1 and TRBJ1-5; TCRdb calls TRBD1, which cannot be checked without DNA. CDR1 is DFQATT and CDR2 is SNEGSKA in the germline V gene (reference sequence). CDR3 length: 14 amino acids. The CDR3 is CSASIPGTGQPQHF.

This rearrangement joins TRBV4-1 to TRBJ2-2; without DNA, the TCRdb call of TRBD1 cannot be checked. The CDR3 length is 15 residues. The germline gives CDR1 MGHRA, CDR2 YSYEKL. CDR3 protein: CASSQDPGVTGELFF.

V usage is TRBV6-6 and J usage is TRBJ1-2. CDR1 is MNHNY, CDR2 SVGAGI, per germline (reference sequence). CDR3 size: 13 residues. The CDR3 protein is CASSYDFNYGYTF.

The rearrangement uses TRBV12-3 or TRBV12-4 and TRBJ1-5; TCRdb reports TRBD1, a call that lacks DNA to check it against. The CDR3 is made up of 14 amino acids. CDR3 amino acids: CASSFPGGRQPQHF.

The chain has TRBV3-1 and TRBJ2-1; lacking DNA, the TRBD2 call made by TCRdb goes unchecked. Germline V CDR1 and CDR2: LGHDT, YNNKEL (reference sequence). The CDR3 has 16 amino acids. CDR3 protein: CASSQVGGGSYNEQFF.